Below are 7 T cell receptor beta chains sequenced from a single sample in a study of neurological immune-mediated disorders. MiXCR, run by TCRdb on the 5' RACE reads, gives a single entry per CDR3 protein. This table has tens of thousands of distinct CDR3 sequences, around 9.9% appearing once. The specimen was PBMCs. All receptors derive from a man in his fifties or sixties in good health.

This clonotype was counted many times. The rearrangement links TRBV3-1 to TRBJ2-5; D is ambiguous. Looked up from germline, CDR1 is LGHDT and CDR2 is YNNKEL (reference sequence). The CDR3 extends over 13 amino acids. Trimming took off 2 bases at V and 5 bases at J, with 9 bases between the two ends. The CDR3 DNA reads as TGTGCCAGCAGCCAAATCGGTATCGAGACCCAGTACTTC. Amino acids: CASSQIGIETQYF.

This clonotype was observed at least ten times. This chain connects TRBV20-1 to TRBJ2-7; no firm D call. CDR3 length: 12 amino acids. Germline V gives CDR1 DFQATT, CDR2 SNEGSKA (reference sequence). Deletions cut 4 bases from V and 1 base from J, with 8 bases between. The CDR3 bases are TGCAGTGCTACGCCAGCTTCCTACGAGCAGTACTTC. This sequence encodes CSATPASYEQYF.

This clonotype was seen at least ten times. This rearrangement joins TRBV29-1 to TRBJ1-1, with 8 nucleotides matching TRBD1. Germline V CDR1 and CDR2: SQVTM, ANQGSEA. The CDR3 length is 13 residues. After removal of 3 bases from V and 5 bases from J, the junction contained 5 bases not matched to a gene. The CDR3: CSVDNRGGTEAFF. The DNA of the CDR3 is TGCAGCGTTGATAACAGGGGGGGAACTGAAGCTTTCTTT.

This clonotype appeared many times. The chain employs TRBV4-3 and TRBJ2-3, with TRBD2 identical over 12 bases. This CDR3 comprises 17 residues. Germline CDR1 LGHNA, CDR2 YSLEER. After removal of 0 bases from V and 3 bases from J, the junction contained 4 bases not matched to a gene. This chain's CDR3 is CASSQDTTSGSTDTQYF. The CDR3 region has the DNA TGCGCCAGCAGCCAAGATACGACTAGCGGGAGTACAGATACGCAGTATTTT.

This clonotype was picked up many times. The chain uses TRBV10-2 and TRBJ2-7; D is perhaps TRBD1 (7 bases). CDR1 and CDR2 (germline): WSHSY, SAAADI. There are 14 residues in the CDR3. The V and J ends lost 7 bases and 6 bases respectively, with 19 bases between them. CDR3 sequence reads: CASTPNAQGGEQYF. DNA for the CDR3: TGCGCCAGCACCCCTAACGCCCAGGGGGGCGAGCAGTACTTC.

Ten or more counts support this clonotype. This rearrangement joins TRBV6-5 to TRBJ2-6, with a weak D call TRBD2 (6 bases). There are 17 residues in the CDR3. Trimming removed 1 base at V and 0 bases at J, with 10 bases between. In germline, CDR1 is MNHEY, CDR2 SVGAGI. The CDR3 nucleotides are TGTGCCAGCAGTTACTTGACAGCGGGCTCTGGGGCCAACGTCCTGACTTTC. As protein: CASSYLTAGSGANVLTF.

In this sample, this clonotype turned up many times. The rearrangement uses TRBV5-1 and TRBJ2-6, with 10 nucleotides matching TRBD1. This CDR3 region has 18 residues. Per germline, CDR1 SGHRS and CDR2 YFSETQ. Germline trimming cut 4 bases from V and 0 bases from J; bases unmatched to any gene: 7. The CDR3 bases are TGCGCCAGCAGCGAGCCGGGACAGGGGCTCTCTGGGGCCAACGTCCTGACTTTC. This translates into CASSEPGQGLSGANVLTF.